The entry below gives a single T cell receptor (beta chain) sequence along with its context. The sample holds a few counts of this clonotype. Which antigen it targets is not known. It has no much larger one-base neighbor in the sample; base qualities were not kept. TCR beta CDR3 regions were amplified from RNA transcripts. The TCR CDR3 was subjected to a first round of RT-PCR using the HTBI primer set and the Qiagen OneStep RT-PCR kit. Libraries were constructed in a second round of multiplex PCR, after which size selection and purification were performed. Sequencing of the libraries was done on an Illumina HiSeq2000 using paired-end 100 bp reads. On the authors' methods: SOAPnuke was used to process the raw data, throwing out any read that contained adapters or uncalled bases, had a mean Phred below 15, or lacked an exact constant-primer or identifier match. High-quality paired reads were merged with COPE v1.2.5, and unique nucleotide sequences were defined as clonotypes. MiTCR v1.1 was used to align the clonotypes against IMGT TRBV, TRBD and TRBJ reference segments. The analysis was restricted to V-J combinations with a frequency above 0.0001, which together covered 99% to 99.2% of the repertoires. A TCS score was defined as the ratio of F50 (clonal expansion) to E x V (chaos), with BLOSUM62-based TCRdist applied between CDR3 peptides within each V-J. Welch's t-statistics and random forest reduced approximately 520 V-J features to 13, which were used in a naive Bayes classifier (R e1071). The public reads were run again by TCRdb, first through fastp at Q25 and then through MiXCR, and only productive beta chains were kept. Each entry is one CDR3 protein sequence, shown with its most common DNA and genes. The V and J calls here are based on TCRdb, not the publication. This sample lists 450,000 to 600,000 distinct CDR3 sequences; 14% were detected once. In total, the top ten clones hold approximately 15% of the sample.

Trimming at the junction amounts to 3 bases on V and 8 bases on J, and the germline ends lie 17 bases apart. CDR1 MNHNS and CDR2 SASEGT are derived from the germline V gene. The CDR3 measures 15 amino acids from cysteine to phenylalanine. Only CDR3 DNA remains: 45 bases, in frame from the first base. This entry comes from a study of T cells in Graves' hyperthyroidism and ophthalmopathy (dated by TCRdb to the late 2010s). For context, the study as a whole: Peripheral blood was sampled at the time of initial diagnosis, prior to any treatment. The approximately 97 discovery patients were randomly divided into training and test sets at a 7:3 ratio. TCR V-J signatures able to tell the groups apart were searched for in a discovery cohort of more than 90 patients, of whom over 40 had Graves' ophthalmopathy and under 65 had stable Graves' hyperthyroidism. After sampling, hyperthyroidism patients received methimazole starting at 30 mg daily, and ophthalmopathy patients received high-dose intravenous methylprednisolone. Thyroid tissue and blood T-cell repertoires from about 6 Graves' hyperthyroidism patients were also compared in the study. The paper describes TCR Vbeta CDR3 sequencing of some 130 peripheral blood samples, made up of about 41 ophthalmopathy patients, more than 70 hyperthyroidism patients and about 17 progressor patients. An independent validation cohort of under 20 hyperthyroidism patients and more than 15 patients who later progressed to ophthalmopathy tested prospective prediction of ophthalmopathy. Overall results and qualifications from the work: In validation, the model predicted progression to ophthalmopathy a median of about 6.5 months before onset, with about 71% sensitivity and roughly 79% specificity. Most expanded thyroid clonotypes (frequency above 0.001) were also detected in blood, a finding suggesting that blood repertoires may reflect thyroid immune responses. A 13 V-J signature model separated ophthalmopathy from stable hyperthyroidism, with about 90% sensitivity and just under 84% specificity in cross-validation and 80%/75% in testing. No statistical method was used to set the sample size in advance, and investigators knew the group allocation.

Stable Graves' hyperthyroidism was defined as no progression to ophthalmopathy during 18 months of follow-up. Hyperthyroidism patients were newly diagnosed, had a disease duration of under 2 months, and were aged 18 to 65 years. The study excluded patients with uncontrolled infections, other autoimmune diseases, pregnancy or lactation. Diagnoses relied on clinical symptoms, serum thyroxine and TRAb, thyroid ultrasound and orbital computed tomography. Ficoll-Paque density gradient centrifugation was used to isolate PBMCs from around 10 ml of fresh peripheral blood. Trizol reagent was used to extract total RNA, and RNA quality was then checked on an Agilent 2100 Bioanalyzer.

The sample consisted of blood. The chain uses TRBV6-1 and TRBJ2-1; TRBD1 is a possible D gene, resting on 5 matching bases. The clonotype comes from a middle-aged woman with Graves' hyperthyroidism. CDR3 protein: CASSEGAADNDEQFF. Here is the DNA: TGTGCCAGCAGTGAGGGCGCGGCGGACAACGATGAGCAGTTCTTC.